This passage covers 21 T cell receptor beta chains from one sample sequenced in a study of shared clonotypes between healthy human individuals. Using immunoSEQ multiplex PCR, the repertoire was profiled, and TCRdb retains in-frame clones only, with some absent. The sample includes roughly 2.2 million clones, 85% to 95% of them seen just once. What was sequenced was naive CD4+ T cells from PBMCs. Subset defined: CD45RA+ positively selected. The receptors stem from a man aged 18-30 years in good health. Some clones in this sample may be carry-over from other donors' samples.

CDR3 nucleotides: TGTGCCAGCAGCTTGTTTAGGGACAGGGCTCGTAATCAGCCCCAGCATTTT. Translating gives CASSLFRDRARNQPQHF. This chain connects TRBV5-6 to TRBJ1-5; 9 nucleotides agree with TRBD1. V lost 1 base and J lost 4; bases outside the gene matches: 9. Per the germline V gene, CDR1 is SGHDT and CDR2 is YYEEEE. This CDR3 has 17 residues.

The rearrangement uses TRBV5-4 and TRBJ1-4; D gene ambiguous. Germline lookup yields CDR1 SGHNT and CDR2 YYREEE (reference sequence). The CDR3 runs to 16 residues. Trimming took off 4 bases at V and 0 bases at J, with 13 bases between the two ends. This CDR3 is CASSQDSSATNEKLFF. As DNA, the CDR3 is TGTGCCAGCAGCCAGGATAGCTCCGCAACTAATGAAAAACTGTTTTTT.

This chain uses TRBV27 with TRBJ2-3; 7 bases line up with TRBD2. The CDR3 extends over 13 amino acids. V trimming: 10 bases; J trimming: 5 bases; junction bases outside the gene matches: 9. The germline gives CDR1 MNHEY, CDR2 SMNVEV (reference sequence). CDR3 sequence (DNA): TGTGCCACCATCCAGCGCGGGGGAGATACGCAGTATTTT. Its protein product is CATIQRGGDTQYF.

In its sample, this clone was seen once. This chain links TRBV19 with TRBJ2-5, with D possibly being TRBD1 (5 bases). Germline V gene data show CDR1 as LNHDA and CDR2 as SQIVND (reference sequence). CDR3 length equals 14 residues. Trimming removed 3 bases from V and 9 bases from J, with 17 bases in between. CDR3 sequence (DNA): TGTGCCAGTAGTATGGTCAGGGCCTCCCGGGCCCAGTACTTC. The encoded protein is CASSMVRASRAQYF.

This chain links TRBV7-8 with TRBJ2-3, with TRBD2 matching over 12 bases. The CDR3 loop spans 17 amino acids. Trimming at V came to 1 base and at J to 10 bases, leaving 12 bases not matched to a gene. In germline, CDR1 is SGHVS, CDR2 FQNEAQ. For the CDR3, the DNA is TGTGCCAGCAGCTTAGGACTAGCGGGGGCCTCGAGCGGGCCGCAGTATTTT. This sequence encodes CASSLGLAGASSGPQYF.

This chain joins TRBV16 and TRBJ2-5; the D is unclear. CDR1 and CDR2 (germline): KGHSY, FQNENV. Trimming stripped 0 bases from V and 5 bases from J, with 7 bases between. The length of the CDR3 is 13 residues. The CDR3 spells CASSQSNTETQYF. As DNA, the CDR3 is TGTGCCAGCAGCCAATCGAACACCGAGACCCAGTACTTC. The entire variable domain, with the rest obtained from reference TRBV16 and TRBJ2-5, is as follows: GEEVAQTPKHLVRGEGQKAKLYCAPIKGHSYVFWYQQVLKNEFKFLISFQNENVFDETGMPKERFSAKCLPNSPCSLEIQATKLEDSAVYFCASSQSNTETQYFGPGTRLLVL.

This chain links TRBV7-2 with TRBJ1-5; 8 bases map to TRBD1. The germline CDR1 and CDR2 sequences are SGHTA and FQGNSA. V was pared by 1 base and J by 0 bases, with 5 bases of the junction left unmatched. The CDR3 covers 17 residues. CDR3: CASSLVGTGHSNQPQHF. The CDR3 DNA reads as TGTGCCAGCAGCTTAGTGGGGACAGGACATAGCAATCAGCCCCAGCATTTT.

V is TRBV27 and J is TRBJ1-2; TRBD1 aligns across 9 bases. The V gene's germline CDR1 is MNHEY and CDR2 SMNVEV (reference sequence). V gave up 5 bases and J gave up 8 bases; unmatched junction bases: 9. This CDR3 comprises 14 residues. CDR3 loop: CASSRGDREYGYTF. CDR3 DNA sequence: TGTGCCAGCAGTAGGGGGGACAGGGAGTACGGCTACACCTTC.

This chain uses TRBV5-1 with TRBJ1-5; D remains ambiguous. The CDR3 sequence is 13 residues long. Trimming pared 4 bases from V and 5 bases from J, leaving 10 bases between. Looked up from germline, CDR1 is SGHRS and CDR2 is YFSETQ. The CDR3 DNA is TGCGCCAGCAGCCGGACGGTAGATCAGCCCCAGCATTTT. Its translation: CASSRTVDQPQHF.

Remarks on this clone: This sample also contains other DNA sequences that code for the same CDR3. The rearrangement uses TRBV28 and TRBJ2-4, with D possibly TRBD1 on 6 matching bases. Germline V gene data show CDR1 as MDHEN and CDR2 as SYDVKM. CDR3 size: 12 residues. V shed 3 bases and J shed 6 bases, with 6 bases lying between them. CDR3 sequence (DNA): TGTGCCAGCAGTTTGACAGGAAACATTCAGTACTTC. Its protein product is CASSLTGNIQYF.

J is TRBJ2-3 and V is TRBV28, with 11 bases lining up with TRBD2. Looked up from germline, CDR1 is MDHEN and CDR2 is SYDVKM. This CDR3 is built from 17 residues. Unmatched junction bases numbered 11, after V lost 7 bases and J lost 2 bases. CDR3 DNA: TGTGCCAGCACCACTCCCGGGACTAGCGGACTCACAGATACGCAGTATTTT. Residues: CASTTPGTSGLTDTQYF.

V is TRBV28 and J is TRBJ1-1, with 9 bases matching TRBD1. The V gene end was trimmed by 2 bases and the J gene end by 5 bases; junction bases not matched to a gene: 6. The CDR3 has 15 amino acids. CDR1 MDHEN and CDR2 SYDVKM come from the germline V gene. The CDR3 DNA is TGTGCCAGCAGTTTAATGGGACAGGGTTGGACTGAAGCTTTCTTT. It specifies CASSLMGQGWTEAFF.

Points on this clone: This specimen includes other DNA sequences encoding the same CDR3. V gene TRBV6-5 combines with J gene TRBJ2-1; the D gene could be TRBD1 or TRBD2 (5 bases each). The CDR3 runs to 15 residues. Looked up from germline, CDR1 is MNHEY and CDR2 is SVGAGI. Trimming removed 0 bases at V and 0 bases at J, with 6 bases between. This CDR3 is CASSYSGTSYNEQFF. The CDR3 nucleotides read TGTGCCAGCAGTTACTCCGGGACCTCCTACAATGAGCAGTTCTTC.

The genes are TRBV6-5 and TRBJ2-2, with D maybe TRBD2 (6 bases). V was trimmed by 2 bases and J by 5 bases, leaving 12 bases between them. Per the germline V gene, CDR1 is MNHEY and CDR2 is SVGAGI. The CDR3 totals 15 residues. CDR3 in amino acids: CASSYGAGKTGELFF. The DNA of the CDR3 is TGTGCCAGCAGTTACGGCGCGGGAAAGACCGGGGAGCTGTTTTTT.

The chain uses TRBV27 and TRBJ1-2, with D perhaps matching TRBD1 (6 bases). Trimming pared 1 base from V and 2 bases from J, leaving 14 bases between. CDR3 length equals 16 residues. In germline, CDR1 is MNHEY, CDR2 SMNVEV (reference sequence). In DNA, the CDR3 is TGTGCCAGCAGTTTATACTCCGGCAGGGGAAACTATGGCTACACCTTC. Its protein product is CASSLYSGRGNYGYTF.

J is TRBJ1-4 and V is TRBV7-8; no firm D call. The CDR3 extends over 11 amino acids. Trimming removed 6 bases at V and 10 bases at J, with 9 bases between. Germline loops: CDR1 SGHVS, CDR2 FQNEAQ. DNA of the CDR3: TGTGCCAGCAGGGCAGGCGGAAAACTGTTTTTT. As protein: CASRAGGKLFF.

The chain combines TRBV6-5 with TRBJ1-2, with no clear D. The V and J ends lost 2 bases and 1 base respectively, with 11 bases between them. Germline V gene lookup returns CDR1 MNHEY and CDR2 SVGAGI. The CDR3 contains 15 residues. The chain's CDR3 is CASSYDQWGNYGYTF. CDR3 in DNA: TGTGCCAGCAGTTACGACCAATGGGGTAACTATGGCTACACCTTC.

The CDR3 loop is CASSPSGSLATNEKLFF. For the CDR3, the DNA is TGTGCCAGCAGTCCGAGCGGGTCTCTTGCAACTAATGAAAAACTGTTTTTT. The chain couples TRBV4-2 to TRBJ1-4; D is unresolved. Germline V gene data show CDR1 as LGHNA and CDR2 as YNFKEQ. V was trimmed by 6 bases and J by 0 bases, leaving 17 bases between them. The CDR3 consists of 17 residues.

This clone was picked up a small number of times. The rearrangement uses TRBV5-6 and TRBJ1-2, with D maybe TRBD1 (5 bases). Trimming stripped 1 base from V and 4 bases from J, with 11 bases between. Germline CDR1 reads SGHDT; CDR2 reads YYEEEE. The CDR3 sequence is 14 residues long. CDR3: CASSLWQGGYGYTF. CDR3 nucleotides: TGTGCCAGCAGCTTGTGGCAGGGTGGCTATGGCTACACCTTC.

V is TRBV5-4 and J is TRBJ1-1, with TRBD1 identical over 7 bases. Per germline, CDR1 SGHNT and CDR2 YYREEE (reference sequence). The CDR3 extends over 13 amino acids. The V and J ends lost 6 bases and 8 bases, in that order; junction bases with no gene match: 10. The CDR3 coding sequence is TGTGCCAGCAACGGGGGACAGCCGAAGGAAGCTTTCTTT. It codes for CASNGGQPKEAFF. Complete variable domain (other parts from reference TRBV5-4 and TRBJ1-1): ETGVTQSPTHLIKTRGQQVTLRCSSQSGHNTVSWYQQALGQGPQFIFQYYREEENGRGNFPPRFSGLQFPNYSSELNVNALELDDSALYLCASNGGQPKEAFFGQGTRLTVV.

The chain uses TRBV2 and TRBJ2-1; D uncertain. This CDR3 spans 11 amino acids. From germline, CDR1 is SNHLY and CDR2 FYNNEI. Trimming stripped 7 bases from V and 4 bases from J, with 5 bases between. CDR3 loop: CASMGYNEQFF. In nucleotides, the CDR3 is TGTGCCAGCATGGGGTACAATGAGCAGTTCTTC. Looking up the rest from reference TRBV2 and TRBJ2-1 gives the full variable domain: EPEVTQTPSHQVTQMGQEVILRCVPISNHLYFYWYRQILGQKVEFLVSFYNNEISEKSEIFDDQFSVERPDGSNFTLKIRSTKLEDSAMYFCASMGYNEQFFGPGTRLTVL.